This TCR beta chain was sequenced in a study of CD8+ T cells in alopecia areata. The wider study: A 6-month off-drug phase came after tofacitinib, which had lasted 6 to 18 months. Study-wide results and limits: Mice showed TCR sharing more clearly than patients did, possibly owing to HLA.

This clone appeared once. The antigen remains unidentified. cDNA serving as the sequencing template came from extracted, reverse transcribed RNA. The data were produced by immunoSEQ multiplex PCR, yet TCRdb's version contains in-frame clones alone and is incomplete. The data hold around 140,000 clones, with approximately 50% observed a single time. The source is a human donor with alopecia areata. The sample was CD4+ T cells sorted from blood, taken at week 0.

CDR3 nucleotides: TGTGCCAGCAGCTTCCGCAGACAAGAGACCCAGTACTTC. This gives the protein CASSFRRQETQYF. V usage is TRBV7-8 and J usage is TRBJ2-5; D remains ambiguous. Trimming took 3 bases from V and 2 from J, leaving 7 bases between them. Germline V gene sequence: CDR1 SGHVS, CDR2 FQNEAQ. The CDR3 runs to 13 residues.